Below are 15 T cell receptor beta chains sequenced from a single sample in a study of radiotherapy plus CTLA-4 blockade in lung cancer. The protocol was immunoSEQ multiplex PCR, while the TCRdb copy is restricted to in-frame clones and leaves out a portion. Of fewer than 150,000 clones in the sample, 78% were seen once. Sequences were derived from peripheral blood, sampled from a patient treated with radiotherapy plus ipilimumab. These receptors were obtained from a human donor with non-small cell lung cancer who had a partial response to radiotherapy plus ipilimumab.

The rearrangement uses TRBV10-3 and TRBJ1-3; no definite D call. The V end lost 4 bases, the J end lost 0 bases, and 13 bases lay between the germline ends. The CDR3 is 16 amino acids. CDR1 and CDR2 from the germline V gene are ENHRY and SYGVKD. CDR3: CAISVSDTTSGNTIYF. The CDR3 nucleotides are TGTGCCATCAGTGTATCCGACACCACCTCTGGAAACACCATATATTTT.

The chain links TRBV5-1 to TRBJ1-3; D gene unclear. From germline, CDR1 is SGHRS and CDR2 YFSETQ. Trimming took off 4 bases at V and 0 bases at J, with 8 bases between the two ends. This CDR3 comprises 14 residues. In DNA form, the CDR3 reads TGCGCCAGCAGCGTCGAGGGCTCTGGAAACACCATATATTTT. The encoded protein is CASSVEGSGNTIYF.

The chain carries TRBV29-1 and TRBJ2-5; 7 nucleotides agree with TRBD1. The J segment lost 3 bases and the V segment lost 7 bases, leaving 11 bases of the junction unmatched. Germline assignment: CDR1 SQVTM and CDR2 ANQGSEA. The CDR3 has 14 amino acids. This CDR3 is CSGQRPTGKETQYF. The CDR3 coding sequence is TGCAGCGGTCAGAGGCCGACAGGGAAAGAGACCCAGTACTTC.

The V gene is TRBV27, the J gene TRBJ1-1; 9 bases match TRBD1. This CDR3 region has 16 residues. Trimming took 6 bases from V and 3 from J; bases not matched to a gene: 11. Per the germline V gene, CDR1 is MNHEY and CDR2 is SMNVEV (reference sequence). The CDR3 region is CASRAYRGQRDTEAFF. CDR3 nucleotide sequence: TGTGCCAGCAGAGCCTACAGGGGGCAAAGGGACACTGAAGCTTTCTTT.

The gene calls are TRBV7-2 and TRBJ2-2; 10 nucleotides align to TRBD2. After removal of 7 bases from V and 4 bases from J, the junction contained 9 bases not matched to a gene. The CDR3 is made up of 16 amino acids. Germline V gene lookup returns CDR1 SGHTA and CDR2 FQGNSA. CDR3 sequence reads: CASKTGSGRSTGELFF. CDR3 coding DNA: TGTGCCAGCAAAACGGGTAGCGGGAGGAGCACCGGGGAGCTGTTTTTT.

The chain combines TRBV28 with TRBJ1-1, with 7 bases fitting TRBD1. Trimming cost V 3 bases and J 0 bases; bases outside gene matches: 7. CDR3 size: 16 residues. Germline-derived CDR1 and CDR2 are MDHEN and SYDVKM. The CDR3 reads CASSFPRQGVNTEAFF. The CDR3, as DNA: TGTGCCAGCAGTTTCCCCCGTCAGGGGGTGAACACTGAAGCTTTCTTT.

The J gene is TRBJ2-6, the V gene TRBV5-1; D is possibly TRBD2 (5 bases). Trimming removed 0 bases at V and 0 bases at J, with 10 bases between. The CDR3 runs 17 residues. The germline CDR1 and CDR2 sequences are SGHRS and YFSETQ. The DNA of the CDR3 is TGCGCCAGCAGCTTGGGTGAGCGGAGCTCTGGGGCCAACGTCCTGACTTTC. It is translated as CASSLGERSSGANVLTF. The full variable domain, in which reference TRBV5-1 and TRBJ2-6 provide the parts outside the CDR3, is KAGVTQTPRYLIKTRGQQVTLSCSPISGHRSVSWYQQTPGQGLQFLFEYFSETQRNKGNFPGRFSGRQFSNSRSEMNVSTLELGDSALYLCASSLGERSSGANVLTFGAGSRLTVL.

The chain uses TRBV4-3 and TRBJ2-6; 7 nucleotides line up with TRBD1. The germline V gene has CDR1 LGHNA and CDR2 YSLEER. J lost 4 bases, V lost 3 bases, and 6 bases had no gene match. The CDR3 totals 16 residues. For the CDR3, the DNA is TGCGCCAGCAGCCATATTACAGGGGCGGGGGCCAACGTCCTGACTTTC. Translated, it gives CASSHITGAGANVLTF.

This clone showed up just once. The chain has TRBV6-1 and TRBJ1-1; no reliable D call. The V and J ends lost 2 bases and 4 bases respectively, with 11 bases between them. This CDR3 contains 14 residues. Germline-derived CDR1 and CDR2 are MNHNS and SASEGT. In nucleotides, the CDR3 is TGTGCCAGCAGTGAATTGGGCTTGGGCACTGAAGCTTTCTTT. Protein product: CASSELGLGTEAFF.

This sequence joins TRBV27 and TRBJ1-2; the match to TRBD1 covers 7 bases. Trimming cost V 7 bases and J 8 bases; bases outside gene matches: 13. This CDR3 is built from 14 residues. Germline CDR1 MNHEY, CDR2 SMNVEV (reference sequence). This CDR3 is CASTSPPTGDGYTF. In nucleotides, the CDR3 is TGTGCCAGCACTTCTCCCCCCACAGGGGACGGCTACACCTTC.

The V gene is TRBV19, the J gene TRBJ1-4, with TRBD1 matching over 10 bases. The CDR3 sequence is 15 residues long. V was clipped by 5 bases and J by 6 bases; unmatched bases: 6. Germline loops: CDR1 LNHDA, CDR2 SQIVND (reference sequence). Here the CDR3 reads CASSSPGTGDEKLFF. Here the CDR3 DNA reads TGTGCCAGTAGTTCCCCGGGGACAGGGGATGAAAAACTGTTTTTT.

The chain is built from TRBV7-3 and TRBJ2-3, with 7 positions matching TRBD1. The junction had 2 bases not matched to a gene; V was cut back by 5 bases and J by 0 bases. CDR3 length: 14 residues. Germline V CDR1 and CDR2: SGHTA, FQGTGA. The CDR3: CASSTTGSTDTQYF. CDR3 nucleotides: TGTGCCAGCAGCACGACAGGGAGCACAGATACGCAGTATTTT.

J is TRBJ1-3 and V is TRBV10-1, with a weak D call TRBD1 (6 bases). Germline-derived CDR1 and CDR2 are WNHNN and SYGVQD (reference sequence). This CDR3 is 16 amino acids long. Trimming left V 2 bases short and J 0 bases short, with 11 bases between. The CDR3: CASSEEGEDSGNTIYF. DNA of the CDR3: TGCGCCAGCAGTGAGGAGGGGGAAGACTCTGGAAACACCATATATTTT.

This clone has more than one count but fewer than ten. V and J are TRBV28 and TRBJ2-3, with D maybe TRBD1 (5 bases). CDR1 is MDHEN and CDR2 is SYDVKM in the germline V gene. Deletions cut 2 bases from V and 3 bases from J, with 15 bases between. The CDR3 totals 16 residues. The CDR3 region has the DNA TGTGCCAGCAGTTTAGCCGGAACTTCAGGGACAGATACGCAGTATTTT. Residues: CASSLAGTSGTDTQYF.

This rearrangement joins TRBV6-5 to TRBJ1-2; 8 bases agree with TRBD1. This CDR3 has 14 residues. The germline CDR1 and CDR2 sequences are MNHEY and SVGAGI. V dropped 2 bases and J dropped 7; count of bases not matched to a gene: 6. CDR3 bases: TGTGCCAGCAGTTACAGGACAGGGATCAGTGGCTACACCTTC. It encodes CASSYRTGISGYTF.